Below, one T cell receptor beta chain is given with its context. The CDR3 consists of 14 residues. Germline assignment: CDR1 SNHLY and CDR2 FYNNEI. V was clipped by 3 bases and J by 6 bases; unmatched bases: 3. As handled by the study authors: The assay estimated nucleated cells by amplifying reference gene primers. Method: immunoSEQ multiplex PCR; TCRdb's copy keeps in-frame clones and lacks some. The DNA gave D and trimming, while V, J and clone size come from that table. The sample records 140,000 to 150,000 clones, approximately 88% being singletons. The data derive from a study of blood T cell repertoires in COVID-19. Study-wide context: The United States, Italy and Spain supplied acute and convalescent COVID-19 samples. PBMCs, B-cell-depleted T cells, or T cells were the source of the cDNA or gDNA that made up the material.

The sample consisted of peripheral blood. The chain recombines TRBV2 with TRBJ2-3; 10 positions match TRBD2. The receptor was derived from a man between 65 and 80 years old with acute or convalescent COVID-19. The CDR3 nucleotides read TGTGCCAGCAGTGAGGGTAGCGGGAGGGATACGCAGTATTTT. The encoded protein is CASSEGSGRDTQYF.